The entry that follows covers one TCR beta chain sequence. The antigen is unknown. The library came from three nested PCR rounds adapted from ARM-PCR protocols. TCRdb fed the multiplex PCR reads into MiXCR, producing one record per CDR3 protein. The sample consists of about 86,000 distinct CDR3 sequences, roughly three quarters of them appearing once. RNA was extracted from bulk tissue without any cell sorting. The normal lung tissue was taken more than 3 cm from the tumor edge. Between August and November 2014, newly diagnosed, chemotherapy-naive lung cancer patients underwent thoracic surgery in China. Germline CDR1 MNHGY, CDR2 SVAAGI. The CDR3 contains 9 residues. The V and J ends lost 6 bases and 13 bases respectively, with 10 bases between them. The sample belongs to a study of tumor and adjacent non-tumor tissue in lung cancer. General observations from the study: Tumor TCR diversity, when higher, was linked to shorter survival. Significantly higher TCR diversity was found in tumor than normal lung.

What was sequenced was distant non-tumor lung tissue. The TCR was taken from a woman in her fifties or sixties with non-small cell lung cancer. The chain has TRBV6-9 and TRBJ2-7; D remains unclear. This chain's CDR3 is CASRYDQYF. CDR3 sequence (DNA): TGTGCCAGCAGGTACGATCAATACTTC.